This T cell receptor beta chain was profiled in a study of blood T cell repertoires in COVID-19. Sequencing was performed with immunoSEQ multiplex PCR; in TCRdb, only in-frame clones are kept and a portion is missing. The sample gives about 130,000 clones, about 78% of which show up once; roughly 9.8% is in the top ten. The CDR3 spans 13 residues. V was pared by 9 bases and J by 0 bases, with 11 bases between. Germline CDR1 reads LNHDA; CDR2 reads SQIVND (reference sequence). This sequence was found in a man in his sixties who had recovered from COVID-19. The sequenced sample consisted of peripheral blood. J is TRBJ1-1 and V is TRBV19; no definite D call. The DNA of the CDR3 is TGTGCCAGCGCAGAGACAATGAACACTGAAGCTTTCTTT. This gives the protein CASAETMNTEAFF.